This T cell receptor (beta chain) was sequenced for a study of blood T cell repertoires in COVID-19. Study as a whole: From the United States, Italy and Spain came samples of acute and convalescent COVID-19.

CDR3 size: 16 residues. Germline values: CDR1 SGHRS, CDR2 YFSETQ. With V trimmed by 0 bases and J by 2 bases, 4 bases remained unmatched. Recruitment covered fewer than 25 US areas and drew participants whose ages spanned about 18 to 100 years. Participants' own reports of clinical history determined their cohort assignment. This clone turned up a few times. This table comes from immunoSEQ multiplex PCR, and its TCRdb copy is limited to in-frame clones, with some not included. The sample lists about 400,000 clones, nearly 90% occurring once. The source of this sequence is a woman aged 25-40 years who had recovered from COVID-19. The J gene is TRBJ1-2, the V gene TRBV5-1; 10 bases map to TRBD1. Sequenced: PBMCs or T cells enriched from blood (not recorded which). Here the CDR3 DNA reads TGCGCCAGCAGCTTGGACACGACAGGGGGCAACTATGGCTACACCTTC. Translated, it gives CASSLDTTGGNYGYTF.